The following is a T cell receptor beta chain sequence with its context. Its antigen is currently not known. The sample holds no much larger clone one base away, and base qualities are not on file. The sample's time point label is to be understood as: baseline before first vaccination. Vaccinee samples came from UK trials COV001 and COV002, including a single-blind randomized controlled phase 2/3 trial of AZD1222 (ChAdOx1 nCoV-19) in healthy adults. Trial participant PBMC samples were collected at day 0 and day 28 after the second dose for TCRbeta chain sequencing. The data were obtained in a study of T cell responses to AZD1222 COVID-19 vaccine (dated by TCRdb to about 2021). Concerning the study at large: AZD1222 recipients given second doses at about 4 weeks or at about 12 weeks were pooled, since spike-specific TCR depth and breadth were not found to differ between the two schedules. Trial participants were enrolled into age subgroups of 18-55, 56-69 and 70-plus years, which contained 148, 28 and 57 TCR-sequenced participants, respectively. TCR sequencing was performed for about 240 trial participants, of whom approximately 200 were given two doses of AZD1222 and about 25 were given two doses of MenACWY control vaccine. The paper as a whole reports these results and caveats: In the small 56-69-year group, the increase in depth fell short of significance, most likely because of low power. Spike-specific TCR breadth and depth rose significantly after two AZD1222 doses compared with day 0 and with MenACWY recipients. Conclusions about previously exposed vaccinees are limited, since just a handful of AZD1222 recipients were seropositive for SARS-CoV-2 at baseline. CD4 TCRs associated with the vaccine covered the entire spike protein, and the dominant responses were in regions 160-218 and 743-854. Participants were mostly white British, with more females than males. The authors suggested clonal diversity may have been underestimated. Reportedly, almost half of the unique spike-specific TCRs recognized epitopes lying outside the regions that are mutated in the B.1.351 and B.1.1.7 variants. Because no samples from the day 14 peak response were available, repertoires could be characterized only after the peak T cell response.

The CDR3 regions of human TCRbeta chains were analyzed by immunosequencing. The authors' analysis ran thus. Repertoire TCRs were matched against a reference library of SARS-CoV-2-specific TCRs generated with the MIRA antigen-specificity platform. Breadth meant the fraction of unique TCRs that were SARS-CoV-2-associated, whereas depth meant the fraction of total T cells that were SARS-CoV-2-associated. Using the MIRA data, each spike-specific TCR was assigned both to the spike region to which the TCR was reactive and to a CD4 or CD8 class. Log10-transformed breadth and depth values were compared by one-way ANOVA with Sidak's multiple comparisons tests. The table was pulled from immuneACCESS by TCRdb, which kept in-frame rearrangements only. Such tables lose some clones; where checked, under half of the loss comes from unresolved V genes, and the rest has no known cause. The DNA gave D and trimming, while V, J and clone size come from that table. This sample lists around 150,000 clones; 84% were detected once. The ten biggest clones cover over 3.5% of the sample.

V and J are truncated by 6 bases and 1 base respectively, leaving an intervening sequence of 9 bases. In the germline V gene, CDR1 corresponds to MDHEN and CDR2 to SYDVKM. The CDR3, cysteine through phenylalanine, is 13 amino acids long. The kept DNA is CDR3 alone, 39 bases in frame from the first base. This chain joins TRBV28 to TRBJ1-2; no D segment can be confidently identified. This receptor was taken from an adult in good health. This material consisted of peripheral blood, taken on day 0 of AZD1222 vaccination. The CDR3 here reads CASSRRDNYGYTF. The nucleotides read TGTGCCAGCAGCCGCCGGGATAACTATGGCTACACCTTC.